This T cell receptor (beta chain) was found in a study of blood T cell repertoires in COVID-19. Overall study context: Material from acute and convalescent COVID-19 was sourced from the United States, Italy and Spain.

Per the study methods: Reference gene primers were amplified, and this amplification served to estimate nucleated cell counts. TCRdb's table, derived via immunoSEQ multiplex PCR, lists solely in-frame clones and lacks some. Clonal size and the V and J genes are those of that table, whereas D and trimming came from the DNA. This table holds about 250,000 clones, about 87% found once. This clone was picked up one time. Cohorts were assigned according to the clinical history that participants reported. This CDR3 contains 15 residues. CDR1 is SGHTA, CDR2 FQGTGA, per germline. The V end lost 4 bases, the J end lost 4 bases, and 13 bases lay between the germline ends.

The origin of this receptor is a woman in her fifties or sixties who had recovered from COVID-19. The J gene is TRBJ1-4, the V gene TRBV7-3; unclear D gene. The specimen was PBMCs or T cells enriched from blood (not recorded which). In nucleotides, the CDR3 is TGTGCCAGCAGCTCGGCTCCCGAGGGTAATGAAAAACTGTTTTTT. Encoded protein: CASSSAPEGNEKLFF.